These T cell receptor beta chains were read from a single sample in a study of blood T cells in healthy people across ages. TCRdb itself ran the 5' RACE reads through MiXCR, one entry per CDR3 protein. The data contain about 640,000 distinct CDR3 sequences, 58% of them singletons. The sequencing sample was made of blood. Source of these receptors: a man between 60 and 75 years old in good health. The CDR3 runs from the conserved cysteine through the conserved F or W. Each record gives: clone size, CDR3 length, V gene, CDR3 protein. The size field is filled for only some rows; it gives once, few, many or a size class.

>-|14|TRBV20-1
CSARVANAGETQYF
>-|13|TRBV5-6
CASSPGGGYEQYF
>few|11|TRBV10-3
CAITGQGGYTF
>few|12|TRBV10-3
CAISPLGEGQYF
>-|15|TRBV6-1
CASSEEARGGGEQYF
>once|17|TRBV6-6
CASSYRVVVGPSNEQYF
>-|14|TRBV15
CATSRDRNYYGYTF
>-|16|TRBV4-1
CASSRGTSGGNNEQFF
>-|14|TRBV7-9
CASEQAGSTDTQYF
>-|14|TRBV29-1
CSYGTTGAISGHTF
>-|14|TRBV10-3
CAISEFTQSYEQYF
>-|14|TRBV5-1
CASSSVAGADTQYF
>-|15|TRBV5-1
CASRETGASTDTQYF
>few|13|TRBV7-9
CASSFTRSAEQYF
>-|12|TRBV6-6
CATAEGGSGYTF
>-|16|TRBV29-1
CSVQGLAESETDTQYF
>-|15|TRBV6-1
CASHLMLGGANVLTF
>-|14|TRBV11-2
CASSVGTSGGKQFF
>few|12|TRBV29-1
CSVGKGPTEAFF
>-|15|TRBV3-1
CASSQDRFKSYEQYF
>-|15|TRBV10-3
CAISARTGGTDTQYF
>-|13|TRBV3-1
CASTPGLGYGYTF
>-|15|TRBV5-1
CASSLGLATNYEQYF
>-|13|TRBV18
CASSPEANEKLFF
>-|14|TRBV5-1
CASSLDRGAYGYTF
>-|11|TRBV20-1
CSANLANEQYF
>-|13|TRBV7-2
CASSPWAGYGYTF
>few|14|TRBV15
CATSRGGFTDTQYF
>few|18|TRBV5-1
CASSSQTSGGRLQETQYF
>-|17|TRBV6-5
CASSYFGQGISNTEAFF
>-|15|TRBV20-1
CSATRAQQGGETQYF
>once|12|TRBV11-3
CASSNRDTEAFF